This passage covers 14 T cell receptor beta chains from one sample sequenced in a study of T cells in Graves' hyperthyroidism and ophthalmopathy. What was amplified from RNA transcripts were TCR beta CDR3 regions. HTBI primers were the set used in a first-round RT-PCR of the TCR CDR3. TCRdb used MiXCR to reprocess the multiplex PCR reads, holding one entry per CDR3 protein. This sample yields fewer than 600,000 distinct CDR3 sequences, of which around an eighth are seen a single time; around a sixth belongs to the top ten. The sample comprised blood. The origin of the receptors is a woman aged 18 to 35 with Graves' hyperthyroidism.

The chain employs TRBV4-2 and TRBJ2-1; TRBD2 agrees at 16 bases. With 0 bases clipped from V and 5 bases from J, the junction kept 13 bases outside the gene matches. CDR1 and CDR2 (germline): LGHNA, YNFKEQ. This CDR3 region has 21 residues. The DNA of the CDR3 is TGTGCCAGCAGCCAAGAAGGTGCCCCGGGACTAGCGGGAGGGCCCGACAATGAGCAGTTCTTC. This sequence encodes CASSQEGAPGLAGGPDNEQFF.

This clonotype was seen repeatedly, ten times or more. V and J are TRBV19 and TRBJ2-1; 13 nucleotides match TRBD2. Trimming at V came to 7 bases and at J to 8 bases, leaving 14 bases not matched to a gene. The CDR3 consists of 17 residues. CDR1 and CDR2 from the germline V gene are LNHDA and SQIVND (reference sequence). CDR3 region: CASTATGTSGVGDEQFF. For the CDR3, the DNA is TGTGCCAGTACGGCGACCGGGACTAGCGGGGTCGGCGATGAGCAGTTCTTC.

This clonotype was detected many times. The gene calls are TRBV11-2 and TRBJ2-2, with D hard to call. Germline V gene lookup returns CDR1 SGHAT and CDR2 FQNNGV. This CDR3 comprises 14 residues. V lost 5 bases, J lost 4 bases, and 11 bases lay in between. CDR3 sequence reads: CASSPNPRTGELFF. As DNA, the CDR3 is TGTGCCAGCAGCCCGAATCCCCGCACCGGGGAGCTGTTTTTT. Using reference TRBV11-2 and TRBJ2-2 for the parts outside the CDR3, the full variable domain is EAGVAQSPRYKIIEKRQSVAFWCNPISGHATLYWYQQILGQGPKLLIQFQNNGVVDDSQLPKDRFSAERLKGVDSTLKIQPAKLEDSAVYLCASSPNPRTGELFFGEGSRLTVL.

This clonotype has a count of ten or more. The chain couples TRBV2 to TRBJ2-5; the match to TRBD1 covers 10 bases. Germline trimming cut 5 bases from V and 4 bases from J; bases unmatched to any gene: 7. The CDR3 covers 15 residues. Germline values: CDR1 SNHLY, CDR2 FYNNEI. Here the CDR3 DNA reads TGTGCCAGCAGTACCCGGGACAGGGGAGGAGAGACCCAGTACTTC. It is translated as CASSTRDRGGETQYF.

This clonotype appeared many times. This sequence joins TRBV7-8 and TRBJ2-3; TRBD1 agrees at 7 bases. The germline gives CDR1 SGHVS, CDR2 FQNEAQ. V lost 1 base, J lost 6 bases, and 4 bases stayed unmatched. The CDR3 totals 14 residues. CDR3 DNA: TGTGCCAGCAGCTTAGGGGACAGTTTTGATACGCAGTATTTT. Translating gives CASSLGDSFDTQYF.

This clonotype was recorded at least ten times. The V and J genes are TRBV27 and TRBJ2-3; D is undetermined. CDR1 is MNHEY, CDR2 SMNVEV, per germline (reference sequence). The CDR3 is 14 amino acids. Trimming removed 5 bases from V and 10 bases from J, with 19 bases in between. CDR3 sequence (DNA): TGTGCCAGCAGTCCCCGCTCCAGAATTGAGGCGCAGTATTTT. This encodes CASSPRSRIEAQYF.

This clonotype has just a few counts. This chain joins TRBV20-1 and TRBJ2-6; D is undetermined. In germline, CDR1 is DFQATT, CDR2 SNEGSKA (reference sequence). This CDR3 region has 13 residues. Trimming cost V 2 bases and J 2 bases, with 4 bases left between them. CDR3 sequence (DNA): TGCAGTGCTAGAAGTCCTGGGGCCAACGTCCTGACTTTC. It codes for CSARSPGANVLTF.

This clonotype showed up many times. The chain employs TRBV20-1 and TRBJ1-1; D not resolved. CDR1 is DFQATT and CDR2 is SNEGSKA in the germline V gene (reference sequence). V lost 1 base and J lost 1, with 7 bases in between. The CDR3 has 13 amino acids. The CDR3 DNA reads TGCAGTGCTAGAGGAGCCAGGAACACTGAAGCTTTCTTT. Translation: CSARGARNTEAFF.

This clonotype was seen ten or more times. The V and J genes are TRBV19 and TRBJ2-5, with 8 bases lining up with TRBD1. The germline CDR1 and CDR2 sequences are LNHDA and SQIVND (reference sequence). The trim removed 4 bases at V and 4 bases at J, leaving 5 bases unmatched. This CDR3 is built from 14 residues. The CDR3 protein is CASSKGGQGETQYF. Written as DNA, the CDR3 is TGTGCCAGTAGTAAGGGCGGACAGGGAGAGACCCAGTACTTC.

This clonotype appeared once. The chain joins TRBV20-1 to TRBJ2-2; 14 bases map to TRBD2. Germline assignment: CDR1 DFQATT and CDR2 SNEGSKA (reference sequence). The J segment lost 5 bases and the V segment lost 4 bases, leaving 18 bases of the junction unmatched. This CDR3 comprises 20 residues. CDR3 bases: TGCAGTGCTAATCCACGTCAGGGACTAGCGGGAGCCGTTCAGACCGGGGAGCTGTTTTTT. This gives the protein CSANPRQGLAGAVQTGELFF.

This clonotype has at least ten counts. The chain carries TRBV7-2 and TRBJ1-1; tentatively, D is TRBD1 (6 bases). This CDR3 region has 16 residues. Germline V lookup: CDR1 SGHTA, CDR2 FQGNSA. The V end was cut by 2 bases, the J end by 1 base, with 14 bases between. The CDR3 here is CASSLNPDRRNTEAFF. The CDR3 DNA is TGTGCCAGCAGCTTAAATCCCGACAGGAGGAACACTGAAGCTTTCTTT.

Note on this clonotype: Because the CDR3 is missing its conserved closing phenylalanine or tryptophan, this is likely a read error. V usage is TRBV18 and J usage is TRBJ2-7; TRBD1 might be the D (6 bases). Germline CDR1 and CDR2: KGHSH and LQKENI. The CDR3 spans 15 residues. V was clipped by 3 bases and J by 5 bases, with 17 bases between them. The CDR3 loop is CASSPTIQGRDEQYS. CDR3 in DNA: TGTGCCAGCTCACCTACCATACAGGGTCGCGACGAGCAGTACTCC.

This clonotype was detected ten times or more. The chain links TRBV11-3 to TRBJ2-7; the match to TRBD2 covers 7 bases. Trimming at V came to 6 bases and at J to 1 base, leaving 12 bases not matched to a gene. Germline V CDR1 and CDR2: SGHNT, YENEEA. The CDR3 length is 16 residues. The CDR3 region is CASSETLGGGSYEQYF. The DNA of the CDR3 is TGTGCCAGCAGTGAAACCCTCGGGGGAGGGTCCTACGAGCAGTACTTC.

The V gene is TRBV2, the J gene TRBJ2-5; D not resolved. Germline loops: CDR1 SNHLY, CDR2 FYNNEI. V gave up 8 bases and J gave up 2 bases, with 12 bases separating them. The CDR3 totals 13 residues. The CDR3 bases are TGTGCCAGCTCTTGGCAGACACAAGAGACCCAGTACTTC. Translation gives CASSWQTQETQYF. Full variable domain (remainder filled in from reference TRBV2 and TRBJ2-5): EPEVTQTPSHQVTQMGQEVILRCVPISNHLYFYWYRQILGQKVEFLVSFYNNEISEKSEIFDDQFSVERPDGSNFTLKIRSTKLEDSAMYFCASSWQTQETQYFGPGTRLLVL.